Listed here are 25 T cell receptor beta chains from one sample, sequenced in a study of Graves' ophthalmopathy and Graves' hyperthyroidism. Amplification targeted the TCR beta CDR3 regions, with RNA transcripts as the source material. An initial RT-PCR round employing HTBI primers preceded a second-round multiplex PCR. TCRdb called the multiplex PCR reads again in MiXCR, with one record for every CDR3 protein. The sample has just over 600,000 distinct CDR3 sequences, about 20% seen once. The sequencing input was peripheral blood. The receptors were gathered from a woman aged 18-30 years with stable Graves' hyperthyroidism. Some clones in this sample may be carry-over from other donors' samples.

The chain links TRBV2 to TRBJ1-1; maybe TRBD1 (6 bases). The CDR3 runs 16 residues. V was clipped by 2 bases and J by 1 base, with 14 bases between them. Germline assignment: CDR1 SNHLY and CDR2 FYNNEI. The CDR3 coding sequence is TGTGCCAGCAGTGAAAAAGGTCAGGGGAAGAACACTGAAGCTTTCTTT. Translating gives CASSEKGQGKNTEAFF.

The chain recombines TRBV5-1 with TRBJ1-1; D uncertain. Germline V gene data show CDR1 as SGHRS and CDR2 as YFSETQ. The CDR3 extends over 15 amino acids. Trimming cost V 1 base and J 0 bases, with 10 bases left between them. The CDR3 spells CASSLTWTMNTEAFF. CDR3 in DNA: TGCGCCAGCAGCTTGACATGGACCATGAACACTGAAGCTTTCTTT.

There are a few counts of this clonotype. The chain has TRBV9 and TRBJ2-3, with TRBD2 matching over 9 bases. CDR3 length: 16 residues. V shed 2 bases, J shed 1 base, and the junction held 5 bases outside the gene matches. In germline, CDR1 is SGDLS, CDR2 YYNGEE. Here the CDR3 reads CASSVGGLARTDTQYF. The CDR3, as DNA: TGTGCCAGCAGCGTTGGAGGACTAGCGCGCACAGATACGCAGTATTTT.

This clonotype was counted at least ten times. This rearrangement joins TRBV7-6 to TRBJ1-3; unclear D gene. Germline values: CDR1 SGHVS, CDR2 FNYEAQ. Trimming left V 2 bases short and J 0 bases short, with 5 bases between. The CDR3 loop spans 14 amino acids. CDR3 sequence: CASSLYISGNTIYF. The CDR3 region has the DNA TGTGCCAGCAGCTTATACATCTCTGGAAACACCATATATTTT.

This clonotype showed up just a few times. This chain connects TRBV30 to TRBJ2-5; 11 bases match TRBD2. This CDR3 spans 15 amino acids. Per the germline V gene, CDR1 is GTSNPN and CDR2 is SVGIG (reference sequence). CDR3 bases: TGTGCATTTAAAACAAAACTAGCGGGGGATGAGACCCAGTACTTC. Its translation: CAFKTKLAGDETQYF.

This clonotype was counted at least ten times. The genes are TRBV12-3 or TRBV12-4 and TRBJ2-5; 8 nucleotides match TRBD2. This CDR3 is built from 16 residues. The V and J ends lost 3 bases and 3 bases, in that order; junction bases with no gene match: 9. The CDR3 region is CASSFPTSVLEETQYF. For the CDR3, the DNA is TGTGCCAGCAGTTTCCCGACTAGCGTGTTAGAAGAGACCCAGTACTTC.

In its sample, this clonotype was seen a few times. The rearrangement joins TRBV6-1 to TRBJ1-1, with 10 bases lining up with TRBD1. There are 14 residues in the CDR3. V was clipped by 7 bases and J by 6 bases; unmatched bases: 8. Germline assignment: CDR1 MNHNS and CDR2 SASEGT. Written as DNA, the CDR3 is TGTGCCAGCACCCTGGGACAGGGGTGGCCTGAAGCTTTCTTT. This translates into CASTLGQGWPEAFF.

This clonotype occurred many times. The rearrangement uses TRBV3-1 and TRBJ2-7; a possible D gene is TRBD1 (5 bases). The CDR3 spans 15 residues. The V gene lost 2 bases and the J gene lost 0 bases, with 11 bases spanning the gap. Germline V gene lookup returns CDR1 LGHDT and CDR2 YNNKEL (reference sequence). CDR3 sequence (DNA): TGTGCCAGCAGCCAAACTCAGGGCCTCTCCTACGAGCAGTACTTC. Translation gives CASSQTQGLSYEQYF.

This clonotype was counted ten times or more. The rearrangement joins TRBV14 to TRBJ1-1; D ambiguous. The CDR3 covers 16 residues. Germline CDR1 reads SGHDN; CDR2 reads FVKESK. V lost 0 bases, J lost 4 bases, and 15 bases lay in between. The CDR3 spells CASSQDARRGSTEAFF. CDR3 nucleotides: TGTGCCAGCAGCCAAGACGCTCGTCGAGGGAGCACTGAAGCTTTCTTT.

This chain uses TRBV12-3 or TRBV12-4 with TRBJ2-7; 8 nucleotides align to TRBD1. The CDR3 is 14 residues long. The V and J ends lost 7 bases and 3 bases, in that order; junction bases with no gene match: 8. CDR3 in amino acids: CASTPGTGLYEQYF. In DNA, the CDR3 is TGTGCCAGCACGCCCGGGACAGGACTCTACGAGCAGTACTTC.

This clonotype was counted ten times or more. This chain joins TRBV6-4 and TRBJ2-2; D remains unclear. V was pared by 1 base and J by 4 bases, with 4 bases between. The CDR3 runs 13 residues. Germline V CDR1 and CDR2: MRHNA, SNTAGT. CDR3 amino acids: CASSDFLTGELFF. The CDR3, as DNA: TGTGCCAGCAGTGACTTCCTCACCGGGGAGCTGTTTTTT.

Ten or more counts support this clonotype. The chain couples TRBV2 to TRBJ2-5; 7 positions match TRBD2. The V segment lost 6 bases and the J segment 9 bases; nucleotides outside the gene matches: 13. This CDR3 is 14 amino acids long. Germline CDR1 SNHLY, CDR2 FYNNEI. The CDR3 nucleotides read TGTGCCAGCAGGAGGCGGAGCCCGGGGAGGGCCCAGTACTTC. Residues: CASRRRSPGRAQYF.

This clonotype occurred many times. The chain joins TRBV7-6 to TRBJ2-2, with a weak D call TRBD2 (5 bases). This CDR3 has 14 residues. V was clipped by 5 bases and J by 6 bases, with 13 bases between them. Germline CDR1 SGHVS, CDR2 FNYEAQ. DNA for the CDR3: TGTGCCAGCAGCCGGGCGCGGCGGGCCGGGGAGCTGTTTTTT. Protein sequence: CASSRARRAGELFF. The complete variable domain, with remaining parts taken from reference TRBV7-6 and TRBJ2-2, reads GAGVSQSPRYKVTKRGQDVALRCDPISGHVSLYWYRQALGQGPEFLTYFNYEAQQDKSGLPNDRFSAERPEGSISTLTIQRTEQRDSAMYRCASSRARRAGELFFGEGSRLTVL.

The rearrangement joins TRBV29-1 to TRBJ2-5; 7 nucleotides align to TRBD2. This CDR3 comprises 12 residues. Germline loops: CDR1 SQVTM, CDR2 ANQGSEA. Germline trimming cut 4 bases from V and 5 bases from J; bases unmatched to any gene: 4. CDR3 DNA sequence: TGCAGCGTTGGGGGAGGGTGGGAGACCCAGTACTTC. Translation: CSVGGGWETQYF.

This clonotype has a handful of counts. At one of its ends the junction is not consistent with the germline gene, which may arise from a read error. The rearrangement uses TRBV5-5 and TRBJ2-4, with D hard to call. CDR1 SGHKS and CDR2 YYEKEE come from the germline V gene (reference sequence). The CDR3 length is 12 residues. The CDR3 protein is CASSLAGDIKYF. The CDR3 nucleotides are TGTGCCAGCAGCTTGGCTGGTGACATTAAGTACTTC.

This clonotype was found a few times. The rearrangement uses TRBV20-1 and TRBJ2-3; possible D gene TRBD1, 6 bases. V was shortened by 3 bases and J by 6 bases, with 16 bases between the two germline ends. CDR3 length equals 14 residues. Germline V gene data show CDR1 as DFQATT and CDR2 as SNEGSKA (reference sequence). This chain's CDR3 is CSARDRRGSDTQYF. The DNA for the CDR3 is TGCAGTGCTAGGGACAGAAGGGGCTCCGATACGCAGTATTTT.

This clonotype was found many times. The V call is TRBV20-1, the J call TRBJ2-7, with TRBD1 matching over 8 bases. The CDR3 is made up of 15 amino acids. Trimming cost V 5 bases and J 1 base; bases outside gene matches: 10. Germline V gene lookup returns CDR1 DFQATT and CDR2 SNEGSKA (reference sequence). CDR3 DNA sequence: TGCAGTGCTCGCAGACGGACAGGGTCATCCTACGAGCAGTACTTC. This encodes CSARRRTGSSYEQYF.

At least ten counts were recorded for this clonotype. The chain uses TRBV20-1 and TRBJ1-1; D possibly corresponds to TRBD1 (5 bases). Germline-derived CDR1 and CDR2 are DFQATT and SNEGSKA (reference sequence). The V end was cut by 4 bases, the J end by 4 bases, with 10 bases between. There are 12 residues in the CDR3. CDR3 loop: CSAKTALTEAFF. As DNA, the CDR3 is TGCAGTGCTAAGACAGCTCTCACTGAAGCTTTCTTT.

This clonotype was observed a handful of times. The chain joins TRBV12-3 or TRBV12-4 to TRBJ2-5; the D gene is possibly TRBD1 (6 bases). This CDR3 comprises 15 residues. Trimming took off 11 bases at V and 0 bases at J, with 19 bases between the two ends. CDR3 coding DNA: TGTGCCTCACGTGAGGGGGTGGGGTACCAAGAGACCCAGTACTTC. Encoded protein: CASREGVGYQETQYF.

This clonotype was detected many times. The chain combines TRBV6-1 with TRBJ1-3, with D possibly TRBD1 on 5 matching bases. V lost 8 bases, J lost 9 bases, and 20 bases lay in between. CDR1 is MNHNS, CDR2 SASEGT, per germline. This CDR3 is built from 14 residues. The CDR3 DNA sequence: TGTGCCAGCTCCGGGGTGGACACTCGGGGCACCATATATTTT. Translated: CASSGVDTRGTIYF.

This clonotype was seen many times. In nucleotides, the CDR3 is TGTGCCAGCAGTCCAATGATCGGGAGGGGGCGAGAGACCCAGTACTTC. It is translated as CASSPMIGRGRETQYF. This chain joins TRBV27 and TRBJ2-5; a possible D gene is TRBD2 (8 bases). This CDR3 contains 16 residues. Germline CDR1 reads MNHEY; CDR2 reads SMNVEV (reference sequence). Trimming stripped 5 bases from V and 4 bases from J, with 20 bases between.

V usage is TRBV5-1 and J usage is TRBJ1-1; the D gene is possibly TRBD1 (5 bases). With 1 base removed from V and 1 base from J, the gap between germline ends came to 11 bases. The CDR3 runs 15 residues. The V gene's germline CDR1 is SGHRS and CDR2 YFSETQ. The CDR3 loop reads CASSLMGRGNTEAFF. The CDR3 region has the DNA TGCGCCAGCAGCTTGATGGGACGCGGGAACACTGAAGCTTTCTTT.

This clonotype has ten or more counts. The chain has TRBV12-3 or TRBV12-4 and TRBJ2-2; D gene ambiguous. V was shortened by 3 bases and J by 8 bases, with 10 bases between the two germline ends. This CDR3 spans 13 amino acids. The CDR3 region is CASSFSELGELFF. In DNA, the CDR3 is TGTGCCAGCAGTTTTTCCGAGTTGGGGGAGCTGTTTTTT.

The sample holds many counts of this clonotype. This chain joins TRBV11-2 and TRBJ1-1, with D possibly TRBD1 on 5 matching bases. V dropped 2 bases and J dropped 10 bases, with 17 bases sitting between them. The CDR3 has 14 amino acids. Per germline, CDR1 SGHAT and CDR2 FQNNGV. CDR3 in amino acids: CASSLNAGTARAFF. The DNA for the CDR3 is TGTGCCAGCAGCTTAAACGCAGGGACGGCGAGAGCTTTCTTT. The full variable domain, in which reference TRBV11-2 and TRBJ1-1 provide the parts outside the CDR3, is EAGVAQSPRYKIIEKRQSVAFWCNPISGHATLYWYQQILGQGPKLLIQFQNNGVVDDSQLPKDRFSAERLKGVDSTLKIQPAKLEDSAVYLCASSLNAGTARAFFGQGTRLTVV.

The sample holds many counts of this clonotype. The rearrangement joins TRBV5-1 to TRBJ2-7; the D is unclear. Deletions cut 2 bases from V and 1 base from J, with 10 bases between. The CDR3 has 14 residues. CDR1 is SGHRS, CDR2 YFSETQ, per germline. Here the CDR3 DNA reads TGCGCCAGCAGCTTAGCGACGCCGTCCTACGAGCAGTACTTC. Translating gives CASSLATPSYEQYF.